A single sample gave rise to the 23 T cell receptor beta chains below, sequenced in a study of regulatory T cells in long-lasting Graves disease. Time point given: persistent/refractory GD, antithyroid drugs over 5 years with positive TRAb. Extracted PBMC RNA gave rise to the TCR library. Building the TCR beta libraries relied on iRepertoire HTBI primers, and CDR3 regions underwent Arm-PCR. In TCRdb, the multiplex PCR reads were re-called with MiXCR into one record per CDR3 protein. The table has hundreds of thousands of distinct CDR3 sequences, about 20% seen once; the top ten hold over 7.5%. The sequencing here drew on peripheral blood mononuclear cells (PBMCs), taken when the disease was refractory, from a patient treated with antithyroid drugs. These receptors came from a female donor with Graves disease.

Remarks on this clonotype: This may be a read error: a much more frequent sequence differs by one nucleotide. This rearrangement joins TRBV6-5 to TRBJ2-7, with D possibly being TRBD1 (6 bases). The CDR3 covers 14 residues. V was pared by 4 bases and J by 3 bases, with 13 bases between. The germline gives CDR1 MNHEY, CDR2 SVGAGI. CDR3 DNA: TGTGCCAGCAGTTCTACCACAGGGTTCTACGAGCAGTACTTC. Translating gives CASSSTTGFYEQYF.

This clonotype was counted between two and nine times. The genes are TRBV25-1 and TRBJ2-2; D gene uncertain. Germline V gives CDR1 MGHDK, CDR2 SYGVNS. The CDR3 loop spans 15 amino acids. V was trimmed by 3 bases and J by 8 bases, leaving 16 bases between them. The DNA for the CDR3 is TGTGCCAGCAGTGATCTAGTGGGAATGTCAGGGGAGCTGTTTTTT. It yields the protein CASSDLVGMSGELFF.

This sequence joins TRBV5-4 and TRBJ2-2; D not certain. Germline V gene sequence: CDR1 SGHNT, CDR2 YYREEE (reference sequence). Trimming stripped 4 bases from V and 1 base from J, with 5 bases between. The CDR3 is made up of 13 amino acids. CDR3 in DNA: TGTGCCAGCAGCGACGAGAACACCGGGGAGCTGTTTTTT. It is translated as CASSDENTGELFF.

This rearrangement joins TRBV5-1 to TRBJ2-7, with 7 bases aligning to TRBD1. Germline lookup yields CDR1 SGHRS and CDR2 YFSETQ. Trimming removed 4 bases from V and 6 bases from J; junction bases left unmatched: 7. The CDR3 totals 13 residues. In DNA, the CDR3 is TGCGCCAGCAGCGTAGCGACAGGGCGCGAGCAGTACTTC. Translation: CASSVATGREQYF.

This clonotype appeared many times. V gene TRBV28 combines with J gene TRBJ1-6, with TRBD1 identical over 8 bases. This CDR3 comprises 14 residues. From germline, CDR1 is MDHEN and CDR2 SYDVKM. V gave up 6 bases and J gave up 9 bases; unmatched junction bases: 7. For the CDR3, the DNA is TGTGCCAGCAGGACCCAGGGGGCAGGTTCACCCCTCCACTTT. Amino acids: CASRTQGAGSPLHF.

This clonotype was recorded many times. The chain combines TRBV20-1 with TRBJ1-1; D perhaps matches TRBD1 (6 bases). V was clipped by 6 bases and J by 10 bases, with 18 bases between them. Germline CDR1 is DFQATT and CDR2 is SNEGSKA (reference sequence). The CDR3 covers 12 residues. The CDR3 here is CSAGRGERIAFF. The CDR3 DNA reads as TGCAGTGCCGGTAGGGGGGAAAGAATAGCTTTCTTT.

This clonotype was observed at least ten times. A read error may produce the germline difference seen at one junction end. The CDR3 nucleotides are TGTGCCAGCAGCTTATCAGGGTGGAACACTGAAGCTTTCTTT. Residues: CASSLSGWNTEAFF. The chain combines TRBV28 with TRBJ1-1, with D perhaps TRBD1 (5 bases). There are 14 residues in the CDR3. Germline CDR1 and CDR2: MDHEN and SYDVKM.

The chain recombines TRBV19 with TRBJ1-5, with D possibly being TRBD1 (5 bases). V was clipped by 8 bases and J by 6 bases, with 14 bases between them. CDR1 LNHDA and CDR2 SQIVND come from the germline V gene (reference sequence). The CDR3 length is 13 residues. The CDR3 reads CASQHQGPQPQHF. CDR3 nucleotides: TGTGCCAGTCAGCACCAGGGACCTCAGCCCCAGCATTTT.

The CDR3 here is CASSTQGTGELFF. The CDR3 DNA follows: TGTGCCAGCAGTACTCAGGGCACCGGGGAGCTGTTTTTT. The J gene is TRBJ2-2, the V gene TRBV6-1, with D perhaps matching TRBD1 (5 bases). The CDR3 consists of 13 residues. Trimming stripped 5 bases from V and 4 bases from J, with 8 bases between. CDR1 MNHNS and CDR2 SASEGT come from the germline V gene.

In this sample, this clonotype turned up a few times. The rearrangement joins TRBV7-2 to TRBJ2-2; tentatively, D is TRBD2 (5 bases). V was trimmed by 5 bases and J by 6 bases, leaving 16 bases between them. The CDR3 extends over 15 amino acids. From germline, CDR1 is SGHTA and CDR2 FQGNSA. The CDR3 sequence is CASSLAGSRAGELFF. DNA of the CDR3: TGTGCCAGCAGCCTGGCCGGCTCGAGGGCCGGGGAGCTGTTTTTT.

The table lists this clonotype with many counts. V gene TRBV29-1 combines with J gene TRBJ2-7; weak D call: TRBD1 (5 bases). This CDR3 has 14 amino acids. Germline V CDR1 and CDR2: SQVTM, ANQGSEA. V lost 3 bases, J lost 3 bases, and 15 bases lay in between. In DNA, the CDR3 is TGCAGCGTTGATTCGGCAGGGATGGGCTACGAGCAGTACTTC. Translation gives CSVDSAGMGYEQYF.

Here the CDR3 reads CASSRQGAFEQYF. CDR3 nucleotides: TGTGCCAGCAGCCGTCAGGGGGCATTTGAGCAGTACTTC. V usage is TRBV3-1 and J usage is TRBJ2-7; 8 bases map to TRBD1. There are 13 residues in the CDR3. CDR1 is LGHDT, CDR2 YNNKEL, per germline (reference sequence). The V gene end was trimmed by 4 bases and the J gene end by 7 bases; junction bases not matched to a gene: 6.

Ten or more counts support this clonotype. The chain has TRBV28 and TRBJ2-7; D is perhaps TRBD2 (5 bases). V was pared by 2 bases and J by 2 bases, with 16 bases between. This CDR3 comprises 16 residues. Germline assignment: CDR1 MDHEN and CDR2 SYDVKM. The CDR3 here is CASSLRSLLLAYEQYF. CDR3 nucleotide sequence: TGTGCCAGCAGTTTAAGGTCGCTCTTACTAGCCTACGAGCAGTACTTC.

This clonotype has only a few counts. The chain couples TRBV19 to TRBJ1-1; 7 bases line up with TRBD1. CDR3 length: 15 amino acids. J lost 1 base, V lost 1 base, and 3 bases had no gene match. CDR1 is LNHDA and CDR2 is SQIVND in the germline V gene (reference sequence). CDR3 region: CASSIAGQSNTEAFF. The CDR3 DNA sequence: TGTGCCAGTAGTATAGCGGGACAGTCGAACACTGAAGCTTTCTTT.

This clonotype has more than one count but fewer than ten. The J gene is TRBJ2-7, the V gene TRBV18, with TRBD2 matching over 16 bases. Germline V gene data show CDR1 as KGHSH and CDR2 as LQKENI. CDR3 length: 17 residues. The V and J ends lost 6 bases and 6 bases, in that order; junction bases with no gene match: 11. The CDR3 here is CASSQGTSGRAVIEQYF. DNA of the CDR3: TGTGCCAGCTCCCAAGGGACTAGCGGGAGGGCCGTGATCGAGCAGTACTTC.

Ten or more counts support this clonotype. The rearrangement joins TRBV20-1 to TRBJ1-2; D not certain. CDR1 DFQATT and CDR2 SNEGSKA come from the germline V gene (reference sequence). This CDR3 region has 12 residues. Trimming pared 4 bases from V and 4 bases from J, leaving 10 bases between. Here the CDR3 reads CSATKLGYGYTF. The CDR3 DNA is TGCAGTGCTACTAAATTAGGCTATGGCTACACCTTC.

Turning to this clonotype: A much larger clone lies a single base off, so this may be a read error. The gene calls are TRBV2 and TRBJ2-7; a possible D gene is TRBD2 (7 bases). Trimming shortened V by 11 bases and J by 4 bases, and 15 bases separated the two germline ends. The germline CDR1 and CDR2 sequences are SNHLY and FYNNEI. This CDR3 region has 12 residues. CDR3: CAGIGGRYEQYF. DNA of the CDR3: TGTGCCGGCATCGGGGGGCGGTACGAGCAGTACTTC.

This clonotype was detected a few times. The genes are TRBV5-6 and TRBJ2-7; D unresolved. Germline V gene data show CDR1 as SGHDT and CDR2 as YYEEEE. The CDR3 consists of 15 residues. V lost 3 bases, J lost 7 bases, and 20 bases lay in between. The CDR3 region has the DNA TGTGCCAGCAGCTCAGGTATGGGCAGTGTGAATGAGCAGTACTTC. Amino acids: CASSSGMGSVNEQYF. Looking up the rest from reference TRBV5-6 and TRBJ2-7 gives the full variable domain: DAGVTQSPTHLIKTRGQQVTLRCSPKSGHDTVSWYQQALGQGPQFIFQYYEEEERQRGNFPDRFSGHQFPNYSSELNVNALLLGDSALYLCASSSGMGSVNEQYFGPGTRLTVT.

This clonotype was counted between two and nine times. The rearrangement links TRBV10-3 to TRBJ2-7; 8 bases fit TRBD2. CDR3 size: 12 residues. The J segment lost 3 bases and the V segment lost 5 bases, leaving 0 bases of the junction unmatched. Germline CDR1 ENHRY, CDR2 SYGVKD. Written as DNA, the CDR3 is TGTGCCATCAGTAGCGGGAGCTACGAGCAGTACTTC. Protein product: CAISSGSYEQYF.

CDR3 region: CASSYPGAGDYTF. The CDR3 region has the DNA TGTGCCAGCAGTTACCCGGGGGCCGGTGACTACACCTTC. This rearrangement joins TRBV6-5 to TRBJ1-2; possible D gene TRBD1, 6 bases. With 2 bases removed from V and 10 bases from J, the gap between germline ends came to 14 bases. Germline V gene data show CDR1 as MNHEY and CDR2 as SVGAGI. The CDR3 is made up of 13 amino acids.

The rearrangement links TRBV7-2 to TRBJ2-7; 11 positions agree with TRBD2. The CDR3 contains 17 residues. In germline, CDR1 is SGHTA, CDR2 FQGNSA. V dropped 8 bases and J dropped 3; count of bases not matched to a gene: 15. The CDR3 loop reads CASRGVGTGTSGYEQYF. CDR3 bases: TGTGCCAGCCGGGGGGTCGGGACGGGGACTAGCGGCTACGAGCAGTACTTC.

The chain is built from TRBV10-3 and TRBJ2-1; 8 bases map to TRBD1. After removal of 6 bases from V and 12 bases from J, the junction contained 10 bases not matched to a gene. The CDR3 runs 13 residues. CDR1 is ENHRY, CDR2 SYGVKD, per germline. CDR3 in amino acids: CAISYTGTGGQFF. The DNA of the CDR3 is TGTGCCATCAGCTACACCGGGACAGGAGGGCAGTTCTTC.

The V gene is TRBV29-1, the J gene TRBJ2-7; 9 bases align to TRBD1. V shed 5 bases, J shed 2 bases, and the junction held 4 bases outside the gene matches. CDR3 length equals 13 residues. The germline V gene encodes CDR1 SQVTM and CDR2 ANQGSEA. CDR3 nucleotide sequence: TGCAGCGTTACAGGGGGCCCGACCTACGAGCAGTACTTC. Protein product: CSVTGGPTYEQYF.